This entry lists 9 T cell receptor beta chains sequenced from one sample in a study of T cells after yellow fever vaccination. TCRdb itself ran the 5' RACE reads through MiXCR, one entry per CDR3 protein. The table lists 300,000 to 350,000 distinct CDR3 sequences, about 4% of them singletons. The sample was PBMCs, taken 5 days after the yellow fever booster vaccination. These TCRs come from a man between 18 and 35 years old who received the YFV17D yellow fever vaccine.

This clonotype showed up just a few times. This sequence joins TRBV12-3 or TRBV12-4 and TRBJ1-6, with 9 bases identical to TRBD1. The CDR3 has 14 residues. Losses at the gene ends were 5 bases for V and 10 bases for J; bases not matched to a gene: 6. CDR3: CASSRRTGESPLHF. The DNA for the CDR3 is TGTGCCAGCAGTCGTCGGACAGGGGAATCACCCCTCCACTTT.

There are many counts of this clonotype. CDR3: CAISESMAGGGGELFF. CDR3 DNA sequence: TGTGCCATCAGTGAGTCGATGGCAGGGGGCGGCGGGGAGCTGTTTTTT. The V and J genes are TRBV10-3 and TRBJ2-2; TRBD1 matches at 8 bases. The CDR3 consists of 16 residues. CDR1 is ENHRY and CDR2 is SYGVKD in the germline V gene. V gave up 0 bases and J gave up 7 bases; unmatched junction bases: 7.

The V gene is TRBV18, the J gene TRBJ2-2, with D possibly TRBD2 on 6 matching bases. CDR1 is KGHSH, CDR2 LQKENI, per germline. V dropped 3 bases and J dropped 4 bases, with 18 bases sitting between them. The CDR3 consists of 17 residues. In DNA, the CDR3 is TGTGCCAGCTCACCTTTGGGAGAGACTAGAGGCACCGGGGAGCTGTTTTTT. Translating it yields CASSPLGETRGTGELFF.

This clonotype occurred many times. As DNA, the CDR3 is TGTGCCAGCAGCTTGGGACAGGGATTCGCGAACACCGGGGAGCTGTTTTTT. Translation gives CASSLGQGFANTGELFF. The V and J genes are TRBV5-6 and TRBJ2-2, with 7 bases lining up with TRBD1. The CDR3 runs 17 residues. The J segment lost 0 bases and the V segment lost 0 bases, leaving 5 bases of the junction unmatched. Germline loops: CDR1 SGHDT, CDR2 YYEEEE.

This clonotype was counted many times. This chain connects TRBV6-6 to TRBJ2-7; 9 nucleotides align to TRBD1. V lost 6 bases and J lost 1; bases outside the gene matches: 7. This CDR3 is 15 amino acids long. Germline CDR1 and CDR2: MNHNY and SVGAGI (reference sequence). In nucleotides, the CDR3 is TGTGCCAGCAGCGCTCCGGGACAGGGATCCTACGAGCAGTACTTC. It specifies CASSAPGQGSYEQYF.

V gene TRBV2 combines with J gene TRBJ2-7; D possibly corresponds to TRBD2 (5 bases). Germline lookup yields CDR1 SNHLY and CDR2 FYNNEI. The CDR3 has 11 amino acids. V was clipped by 7 bases and J by 4 bases, with 8 bases between them. Here the CDR3 DNA reads TGTGCCAGCAAGAGGGAGTACGAGCAGTACTTC. It yields the protein CASKREYEQYF.

This clonotype has more than one count but fewer than ten. The V and J genes are TRBV5-1 and TRBJ2-5, with 9 bases fitting TRBD2. This CDR3 has 16 amino acids. Germline values: CDR1 SGHRS, CDR2 YFSETQ. With 3 bases clipped from V and 1 base from J, the junction kept 7 bases outside the gene matches. As DNA, the CDR3 is TGCGCCAGCAGCTCCGCTAATAGCGGGGGCCAAGAGACCCAGTACTTC. Residues: CASSSANSGGQETQYF.

The chain employs TRBV7-2 and TRBJ2-4; D gene uncertain. Per germline, CDR1 SGHTA and CDR2 FQGNSA. The V gene lost 2 bases and the J gene lost 0 bases, with 11 bases spanning the gap. The CDR3 consists of 16 residues. CDR3 in amino acids: CASSLRHLLAKNIQYF. In nucleotides, the CDR3 is TGTGCCAGCAGCTTACGACATCTTCTAGCCAAAAACATTCAGTACTTC.

This clonotype was picked up many times. The chain links TRBV2 to TRBJ1-2; unclear D gene. CDR3 length: 14 amino acids. Germline loops: CDR1 SNHLY, CDR2 FYNNEI. V lost 2 bases and J lost 3, with 10 bases in between. The CDR3 loop reads CASSEIARYYGYTF. The CDR3 DNA is TGTGCCAGCAGTGAAATTGCCAGATACTATGGCTACACCTTC.